This is a list of T cell receptor beta chains from one sample in a study of blood T cell repertoires in COVID-19. The repertoire was sequenced with immunoSEQ multiplex PCR; TCRdb's copy has only in-frame clones and lacks some. This repertoire shows some 180,000 clones, roughly three quarters found once; its top ten account for roughly 8.7%. What was sequenced was peripheral blood. The receptor source for this set is a woman aged 45-65 years with active or convalescent COVID-19. Each CDR3 is given with its conserved first and last residue. D genes are given only for firm matches. Clone size, where shown, is once, few, many, or a class for clones that have expanded.

v_call	d_call	clone_size	j_call	cdr3_aa	cdr3_nt
TRBV2	.	.	TRBJ2-3	CASSIGLSHEADTQYF	TGTGCCAGCAGCATTGGCCTGTCGCATGAGGCAGATACGCAGTATTTT
TRBV30	TRBD1	few	TRBJ1-1	CAWSAGGPITEAFF	TGTGCCTGGAGTGCAGGGGGTCCAATCACTGAAGCTTTCTTT
TRBV28	.	.	TRBJ1-2	CASRSGMGYTF	TGTGCCAGCAGATCAGGGATGGGCTACACCTTC
TRBV29-1	TRBD1	.	TRBJ1-6	CSVGDRGPDNSPLHF	TGCAGCGTTGGAGACAGGGGGCCAGATAATTCACCCCTCCACTTT
TRBV6-5	TRBD1	.	TRBJ1-1	CAIRLATGENTEAFF	TGTGCCATCCGATTGGCGACAGGGGAGAACACTGAAGCTTTCTTT
TRBV29-1	.	.	TRBJ2-3	CSVAKAENTDTQYF	TGCAGCGTTGCGAAGGCGGAGAACACAGATACGCAGTATTTT
TRBV6-5	.	.	TRBJ1-2	CASKDTTYGYTF	TGTGCCAGCAAAGACACAACCTATGGCTACACCTTC
TRBV2	.	.	TRBJ1-2	CASSERGKDGYTF	TGTGCCAGCAGTGAAAGGGGGAAGGATGGCTACACCTTC
TRBV21-1	.	.	TRBJ1-3	CASSKAPGTGISGNTIYF	TGTGCCAGCAGCAAGGCTCCCGGGACAGGGATCTCTGGAAACACCATATATTTT
TRBV21-1	.	.	TRBJ2-1	CASSFPGEREWQNEQFF	TGTGCCAGCAGCTTCCCCGGGGAGCGGGAATGGCAAAATGAGCAGTTCTTC
TRBV5-1	TRBD2	few	TRBJ2-2	CASSFGGRGTGELFF	TGCGCCAGCAGCTTTGGCGGGAGGGGCACCGGGGAGCTGTTTTTT
TRBV4-2	.	.	TRBJ2-1	CASSQDTEWPYNEQFF	TGTGCCAGCAGCCAAGATACGGAGTGGCCCTACAATGAGCAGTTCTTC
TRBV28	TRBD2	.	TRBJ2-7	CASSLRLATYEQYF	TGTGCCAGCAGTTTACGACTAGCGACCTACGAGCAGTACTTC
TRBV7-2	TRBD2	.	TRBJ2-1	CASSLRTSGGTNEQFF	TGTGCCAGCAGCCTACGGACTAGCGGAGGCACTAATGAGCAGTTCTTC
TRBV4-2	TRBD1	once	TRBJ1-2	CASSPLTGGAYGYTF	TGTGCCAGCAGCCCCCTGACAGGGGGCGCCTATGGCTACACCTTC
TRBV14	.	.	TRBJ2-1	CASSWRVAVNEQFF	TGTGCCAGCAGCTGGAGGGTAGCGGTCAATGAGCAGTTCTTC
TRBV19	.	few	TRBJ2-1	CASSIRGPPNEQFF	TGTGCCAGTAGTATCAGGGGCCCCCCCAATGAGCAGTTCTTC
TRBV5-1	.	.	TRBJ1-1	CASSSAGVTEAFF	TGCGCCAGCAGCAGCGCAGGGGTAACTGAAGCTTTCTTT
TRBV7-2	TRBD1	.	TRBJ1-1	CASSYLGGQGGPTEAFF	TGTGCCAGCAGCTACTTAGGCGGACAGGGAGGCCCCACTGAAGCTTTCTTT
TRBV19	TRBD1	once	TRBJ1-1	CASSLPTGRNTEAFF	TGTGCCAGTAGCCTCCCGACAGGGCGGAACACTGAAGCTTTCTTT
TRBV6-2/TRBV6-3	.	.	TRBJ1-4	CASSPGGGGTNEKLFF	TGTGCCAGCAGCCCTGGGGGTGGAGGGACTAATGAAAAACTGTTTTTT
TRBV6-2/TRBV6-3	TRBD1	once	TRBJ2-3	CASSRQGSTDTQYF	TGTGCCAGCAGTCGACAGGGGAGCACAGATACGCAGTATTTT
TRBV13	TRBD2	.	TRBJ2-5	CASSLLDSGGAGETQYF	TGTGCCAGCAGCTTATTGGATAGCGGGGGGGCCGGAGAGACCCAGTACTTC
TRBV27	.	.	TRBJ1-1	CASYPWGGRTEAFF	TGTGCCAGCTACCCCTGGGGGGGGAGGACTGAAGCTTTCTTT
TRBV5-1	TRBD2	.	TRBJ2-2	CASSSGSGSGELFF	TGCGCCAGCAGTAGCGGGAGCGGGAGCGGGGAGCTGTTTTTT
TRBV6-6	.	.	TRBJ1-6	CASRVAAQGSPLHF	TGTGCCAGCAGAGTGGCAGCTCAGGGTTCACCCCTCCACTTT
TRBV9	.	.	TRBJ2-1	CASSVVASQSSYNEQFF	TGTGCCAGCAGCGTAGTCGCTAGCCAGAGCTCCTACAATGAGCAGTTCTTC
TRBV5-1	.	few	TRBJ2-2	CASSALQGAGELFF	TGCGCCAGCAGCGCGTTACAGGGAGCCGGGGAGCTGTTTTTT
TRBV5-6	TRBD2	.	TRBJ2-1	CASSLGLAGEQFF	TGTGCCAGCAGCTTGGGACTAGCGGGTGAGCAGTTCTTC
TRBV6-2/TRBV6-3	.	.	TRBJ1-2	CASSYSPGVYGYTF	TGTGCCAGCAGTTACTCGCCAGGGGTCTATGGCTACACCTTC
TRBV20-1	TRBD2	.	TRBJ2-5	CSASTTSGGDQETQYF	TGCAGTGCTAGTACTACTAGCGGGGGGGATCAAGAGACCCAGTACTTC
TRBV19	TRBD2	.	TRBJ2-2	CASTPGLKTGELFF	TGTGCCAGTACCCCGGGACTAAAGACCGGGGAGCTGTTTTTT